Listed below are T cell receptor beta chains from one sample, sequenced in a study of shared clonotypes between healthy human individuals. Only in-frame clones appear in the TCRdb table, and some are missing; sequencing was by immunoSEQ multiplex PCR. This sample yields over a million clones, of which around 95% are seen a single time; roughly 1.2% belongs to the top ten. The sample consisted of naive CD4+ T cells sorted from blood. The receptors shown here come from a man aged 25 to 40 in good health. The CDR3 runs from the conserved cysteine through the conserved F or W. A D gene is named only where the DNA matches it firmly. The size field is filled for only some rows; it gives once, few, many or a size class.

cdr3_aa: CSTRAGVWNTEAFF
cdr3_nt: TGCAGCACTCGGGCTGGGGTGTGGAACACTGAAGCTTTCTTT
cdr3_length: 14
d_call: -
clone_size: -
v_call: TRBV29-1
j_call: TRBJ1-1

cdr3_aa: CASSLGWEGRNEQYF
cdr3_nt: TGTGCCAGCAGCTTGGGGTGGGAGGGCCGTAACGAGCAGTACTTC
cdr3_length: 15
d_call: TRBD2
clone_size: once
v_call: TRBV5-4
j_call: TRBJ2-7

cdr3_aa: CASSFGGNEQFF
cdr3_nt: TGCGCCAGCAGCTTTGGGGGGAATGAGCAGTTCTTC
cdr3_length: 12
d_call: -
clone_size: -
v_call: TRBV5-1
j_call: TRBJ2-1

cdr3_aa: CARDPDRGGDQPQHF
cdr3_nt: TGTGCCAGAGACCCCGACAGGGGGGGAGATCAGCCCCAGCATTTT
cdr3_length: 15
d_call: TRBD1
clone_size: -
v_call: TRBV6-4
j_call: TRBJ1-5

cdr3_aa: CASSSSFVGEQFF
cdr3_nt: TGTGCCAGCAGCTCTTCGTTTGTTGGTGAGCAGTTCTTC
cdr3_length: 13
d_call: -
clone_size: -
v_call: TRBV9
j_call: TRBJ2-1

cdr3_aa: CATSTVTGNTIYF
cdr3_nt: TGTGCCACATCGACGGTGACTGGAAACACCATATATTTT
cdr3_length: 13
d_call: -
clone_size: -
v_call: TRBV10-3
j_call: TRBJ1-3

cdr3_aa: CASSSRRQGGGELFF
cdr3_nt: TGTGCCAGCAGCTCGAGGAGACAGGGTGGCGGGGAGCTGTTTTTT
cdr3_length: 15
d_call: TRBD1
clone_size: -
v_call: TRBV5-4
j_call: TRBJ2-2

cdr3_aa: CASSSETQYF
cdr3_nt: TGTGCCAGCAGCTCCGAGACCCAGTACTTC
cdr3_length: 10
d_call: -
clone_size: -
v_call: TRBV7-9
j_call: TRBJ2-5

cdr3_aa: CASSRDTIYNEQFF
cdr3_nt: TGCGCCAGCAGCCGGGACACGATCTACAATGAGCAGTTCTTC
cdr3_length: 14
d_call: -
clone_size: -
v_call: TRBV4-1
j_call: TRBJ2-1

cdr3_aa: CAISESVEGNYGYTF
cdr3_nt: TGTGCCATCAGTGAGTCGGTGGAAGGGAACTATGGCTACACCTTC
cdr3_length: 15
d_call: -
clone_size: -
v_call: TRBV10-3
j_call: TRBJ1-2